This T cell receptor beta chain was identified during a study of CD4 and CD8 cells across lung adenocarcinoma regions. This CDR3 is built from 15 residues. V lost 6 bases, J lost 6 bases, and 9 bases stayed unmatched. Germline lookup yields CDR1 MNHNS and CDR2 SASEGT. Localized lung adenocarcinoma, a non-small cell lung cancer, affected the donors. MiXCR, applied by TCRdb to the PCR reads, yields one record per CDR3 protein. There are 16,000 or so distinct CDR3 sequences in the sample; around 52% occur only once, and about 30% lies in the top ten. The TCR sequence derives from a female donor with lung adenocarcinoma. The CD4 and CD8 labels of this study may be unreliable. The sample consisted of CD8+ T cells from the center of a lung tumor. The chain combines TRBV6-1 with TRBJ2-2; 8 nucleotides match TRBD2. The CDR3 DNA follows: TGTGCCAGCAGGGCAACAAGCGGGAGTGCCGGGGAGCTGTTTTTT. Residues: CASRATSGSAGELFF.